This passage covers 15 T cell receptor beta chains from one sample sequenced in a study of patients and donors after allogeneic stem cell transplantation. A single record per CDR3 protein comes from TCRdb applying MiXCR to the RT-PCR reads. Of roughly 230,000 distinct CDR3 sequences in the sample, 12% to 15% were seen once. Sequenced input: blood, either unsorted or a sorted T cell fraction (not recorded which). The source is a human donor who was either an allogeneic HSCT recipient or a stem cell or donor lymphocyte infusion donor (not recorded which). It is not recorded whose cells these are; they may come from a transplant donor.

The chain employs TRBV7-3 and TRBJ1-6, with D hard to call. This CDR3 has 14 residues. With 4 bases removed from V and 4 bases from J, the gap between germline ends came to 8 bases. Germline-derived CDR1 and CDR2 are SGHTA and FQGTGA. In nucleotides, the CDR3 is TGTGCCAGCAGCTCGGACGGATATAATTCACCCCTCCACTTT. Translation: CASSSDGYNSPLHF.

This chain links TRBV7-9 with TRBJ1-3; D gene uncertain. CDR1 and CDR2 from the germline V gene are SEHNR and FQNEAQ (reference sequence). The length of the CDR3 is 14 residues. With 5 bases removed from V and 0 bases from J, the gap between germline ends came to 8 bases. The CDR3 coding sequence is TGTGCCAGCAGCCCGGGTTTCTCTGGAAACACCATATATTTT. Translated, it gives CASSPGFSGNTIYF.

The V gene is TRBV15, the J gene TRBJ1-2; D not resolved. The CDR3 sequence is 15 residues long. Trimming took 5 bases from V and 0 from J, leaving 13 bases between them. The germline CDR1 and CDR2 sequences are LNHNV and YYDKDF (reference sequence). This CDR3 reads CATSPPTGPNYGYTF. CDR3 DNA sequence: TGTGCCACCAGCCCGCCCACTGGACCTAACTATGGCTACACCTTC.

This clonotype occurred a few times. The chain links TRBV20-1 to TRBJ2-2, with D perhaps matching TRBD1 (6 bases). The germline V and J ends were trimmed by 5 bases and 6 bases, with 10 bases remaining between them. The CDR3 length is 12 residues. CDR1 is DFQATT and CDR2 is SNEGSKA in the germline V gene (reference sequence). DNA of the CDR3: TGCAGTGCTCGTCACAGGGCCGGGGAGCTGTTTTTT. Its translation is CSARHRAGELFF.

This clonotype was counted many times. This chain connects TRBV7-2 to TRBJ2-4, with D perhaps matching TRBD2 (7 bases). The CDR3 is 14 residues long. The V gene lost 2 bases and the J gene lost 7 bases, with 12 bases spanning the gap. In germline, CDR1 is SGHTA, CDR2 FQGNSA. The CDR3 region is CASSLIGGDNIQYF. The CDR3 DNA reads TGTGCCAGCAGCTTAATAGGGGGGGACAACATTCAGTACTTC.

V and J are TRBV10-3 and TRBJ2-7; D is perhaps TRBD1 or TRBD2 (5 bases each). The CDR3 is 14 residues long. Trimming left V 10 bases short and J 3 bases short, with 19 bases between. Germline values: CDR1 ENHRY, CDR2 SYGVKD. The CDR3 spells CATHDSGTGYEQYF. Written as DNA, the CDR3 is TGTGCCACCCACGACTCAGGGACGGGCTACGAGCAGTACTTC.

This clonotype was seen at least ten times. The V gene is TRBV27, the J gene TRBJ2-7; 8 bases align to TRBD1. After removal of 1 base from V and 3 bases from J, the junction contained 8 bases not matched to a gene. CDR1 and CDR2 from the germline V gene are MNHEY and SMNVEV (reference sequence). There are 16 residues in the CDR3. This chain's CDR3 is CASSLYPLDRVYEQYF. CDR3 in DNA: TGTGCCAGCAGTTTATATCCCCTGGACAGGGTCTACGAGCAGTACTTC.

At least ten counts were recorded for this clonotype. This chain joins TRBV12-3 or TRBV12-4 and TRBJ1-2; D is uncertain. V was cut by 3 bases and J by 2 bases, with 10 bases left in between. The CDR3 spans 14 residues. CDR3 coding DNA: TGTGCCAGCAGTTTTTTGGGCACAAACTATGGCTACACCTTC. This gives the protein CASSFLGTNYGYTF.

This clonotype was seen a few times. This chain's CDR3 is CSVDRESTDTQYF. CDR3 nucleotide sequence: TGCAGCGTTGACAGGGAGAGCACAGATACGCAGTATTTT. The chain employs TRBV29-1 and TRBJ2-3; D assignment may be TRBD1 or TRBD2 (5 bases each). This CDR3 has 13 residues. Germline V lookup: CDR1 SQVTM, CDR2 ANQGSEA. V was trimmed by 3 bases and J by 0 bases, leaving 7 bases between them.

The sample holds many counts of this clonotype. The chain combines TRBV25-1 with TRBJ2-7; 7 bases are shared with TRBD2. Germline assignment: CDR1 MGHDK and CDR2 SYGVNS. Trimming took 5 bases from V and 5 from J; bases not matched to a gene: 15. The CDR3 extends over 16 amino acids. The CDR3 sequence: CASSSPGMREIHEQYF. The CDR3 nucleotides read TGTGCCAGCAGTTCCCCGGGGATGCGGGAGATCCACGAGCAGTACTTC.

This clonotype showed up just a few times. V and J are TRBV2 and TRBJ2-3, with TRBD1 identical over 9 bases. V was clipped by 6 bases and J by 0 bases; unmatched bases: 4. This CDR3 is 15 amino acids long. From germline, CDR1 is SNHLY and CDR2 FYNNEI. The CDR3 protein is CASRPTGGSTDTQYF. The CDR3 DNA follows: TGTGCCAGCAGACCGACAGGGGGTAGCACAGATACGCAGTATTTT. The full variable domain, its missing parts supplied by reference TRBV2 and TRBJ2-3, is EPEVTQTPSHQVTQMGQEVILRCVPISNHLYFYWYRQILGQKVEFLVSFYNNEISEKSEIFDDQFSVERPDGSNFTLKIRSTKLEDSAMYFCASRPTGGSTDTQYFGPGTRLTVL.

The chain combines TRBV12-3 or TRBV12-4 with TRBJ2-2; D is perhaps TRBD2 (6 bases). Trimming left V 1 base short and J 0 bases short, with 6 bases between. The CDR3 covers 15 residues. This CDR3 reads CASSLGGANTGELFF. The CDR3, as DNA: TGTGCCAGCAGTTTAGGCGGGGCGAACACCGGGGAGCTGTTTTTT.

The chain couples TRBV5-1 to TRBJ1-3; a possible D gene is TRBD1 (5 bases). The V end lost 4 bases, the J end lost 2 bases, and 13 bases lay between the germline ends. The CDR3 contains 15 residues. Germline CDR1 is SGHRS and CDR2 is YFSETQ. The CDR3 sequence: CASSDYRSTGNTIYF. Written as DNA, the CDR3 is TGCGCCAGCAGCGATTACAGGTCGACTGGAAACACCATATATTTT.

The CDR3 DNA is TGTGCCACCAGTGATTTCGGACGGCAGCCCCAGCATTTT. Translated: CATSDFGRQPQHF. The chain joins TRBV24-1 to TRBJ1-5; D gene ambiguous. Per germline, CDR1 KGHDR and CDR2 SFDVKD. V shed 1 base and J shed 7 bases, with 7 bases lying between them. The CDR3 is 13 amino acids.

This clonotype has at least ten counts. The chain joins TRBV20-1 to TRBJ2-3, with TRBD1 as a possible D gene (5 bases). This CDR3 has 14 amino acids. The germline CDR1 and CDR2 sequences are DFQATT and SNEGSKA (reference sequence). V was pared by 3 bases and J by 6 bases, with 16 bases between. The CDR3, as DNA: TGCAGTGCTAGGGTATCTCAGGGTCGGGATACGCAGTATTTT. It specifies CSARVSQGRDTQYF.